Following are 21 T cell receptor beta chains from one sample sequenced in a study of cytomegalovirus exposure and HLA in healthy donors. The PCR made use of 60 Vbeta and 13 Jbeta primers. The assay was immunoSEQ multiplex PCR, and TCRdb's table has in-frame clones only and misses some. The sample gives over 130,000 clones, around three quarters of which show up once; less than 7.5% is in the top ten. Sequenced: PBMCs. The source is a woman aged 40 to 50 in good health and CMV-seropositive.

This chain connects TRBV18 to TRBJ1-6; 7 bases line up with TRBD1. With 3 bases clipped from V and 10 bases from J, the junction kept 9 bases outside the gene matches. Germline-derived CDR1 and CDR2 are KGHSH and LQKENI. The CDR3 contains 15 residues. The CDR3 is CASSPTINRGSPLHF. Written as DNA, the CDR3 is TGTGCCAGCTCACCTACGATTAACAGGGGCTCACCCCTCCACTTT.

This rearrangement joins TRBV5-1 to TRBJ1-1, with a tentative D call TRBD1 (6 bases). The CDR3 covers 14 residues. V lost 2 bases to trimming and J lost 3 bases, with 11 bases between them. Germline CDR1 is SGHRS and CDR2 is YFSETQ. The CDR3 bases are TGCGCCAGCAGCTTCTCGACAGGCGACACTGAAGCTTTCTTT. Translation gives CASSFSTGDTEAFF. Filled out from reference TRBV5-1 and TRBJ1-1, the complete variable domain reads KAGVTQTPRYLIKTRGQQVTLSCSPISGHRSVSWYQQTPGQGLQFLFEYFSETQRNKGNFPGRFSGRQFSNSRSEMNVSTLELGDSALYLCASSFSTGDTEAFFGQGTRLTVV.

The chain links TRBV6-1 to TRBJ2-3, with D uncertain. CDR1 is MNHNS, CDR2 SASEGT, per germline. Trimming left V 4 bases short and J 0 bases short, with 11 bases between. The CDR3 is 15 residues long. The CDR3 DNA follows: TGTGCCAGCAGTGGGGCCGGCTTTAGCACAGATACGCAGTATTTT. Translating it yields CASSGAGFSTDTQYF.

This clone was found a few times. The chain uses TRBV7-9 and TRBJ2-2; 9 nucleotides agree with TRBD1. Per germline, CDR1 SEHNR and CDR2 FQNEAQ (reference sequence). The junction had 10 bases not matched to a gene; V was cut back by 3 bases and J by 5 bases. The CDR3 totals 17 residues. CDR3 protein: CASSFGRDRVITGELFF. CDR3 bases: TGTGCCAGCAGCTTCGGCCGGGACAGGGTAATTACCGGGGAGCTGTTTTTT. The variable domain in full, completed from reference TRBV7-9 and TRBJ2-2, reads DTGVSQNPRHKITKRGQNVTFRCDPISEHNRLYWYRQTLGQGPEFLTYFQNEAQLEKSRLLSDRFSAERPKGSFSTLEIQRTEQGDSAMYLCASSFGRDRVITGELFFGEGSRLTVL.

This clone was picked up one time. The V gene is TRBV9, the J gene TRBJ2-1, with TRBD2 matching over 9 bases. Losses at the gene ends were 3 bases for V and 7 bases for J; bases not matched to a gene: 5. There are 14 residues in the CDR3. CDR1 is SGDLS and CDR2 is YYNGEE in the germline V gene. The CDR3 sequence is CASSEGLARNEQFF. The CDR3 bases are TGTGCCAGCAGCGAAGGACTAGCGAGGAATGAGCAGTTCTTC.

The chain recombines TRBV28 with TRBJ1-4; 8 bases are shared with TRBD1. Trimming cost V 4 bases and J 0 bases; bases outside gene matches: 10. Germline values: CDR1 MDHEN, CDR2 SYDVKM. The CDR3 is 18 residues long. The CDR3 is CASSSPQGVGATNEKLFF. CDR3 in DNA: TGTGCCAGCAGTTCGCCACAGGGGGTGGGCGCAACTAATGAAAAACTGTTTTTT.

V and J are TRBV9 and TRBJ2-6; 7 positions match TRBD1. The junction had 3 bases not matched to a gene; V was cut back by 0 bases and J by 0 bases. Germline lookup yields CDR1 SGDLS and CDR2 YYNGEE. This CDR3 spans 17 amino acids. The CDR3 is CASSVGDSRSGANVLTF. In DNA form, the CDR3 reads TGTGCCAGCAGCGTAGGGGACAGCCGCTCTGGGGCCAACGTCCTGACTTTC. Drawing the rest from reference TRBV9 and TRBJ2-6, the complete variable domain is DSGVTQTPKHLITATGQRVTLRCSPRSGDLSVYWYQQSLDQGLQFLIQYYNGEERAKGNILERFSAQQFPDLHSELNLSSLELGDSALYFCASSVGDSRSGANVLTFGAGSRLTVL.

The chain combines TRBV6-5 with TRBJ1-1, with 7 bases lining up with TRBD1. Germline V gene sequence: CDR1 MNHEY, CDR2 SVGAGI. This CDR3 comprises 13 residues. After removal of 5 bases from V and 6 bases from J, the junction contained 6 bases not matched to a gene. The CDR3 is CASSTTGSAEAFF. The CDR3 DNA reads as TGTGCCAGCAGTACGACAGGGTCGGCTGAAGCTTTCTTT.

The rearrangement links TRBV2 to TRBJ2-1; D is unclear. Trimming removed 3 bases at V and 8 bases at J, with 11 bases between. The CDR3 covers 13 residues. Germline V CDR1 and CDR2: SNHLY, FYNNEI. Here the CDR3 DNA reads TGTGCCAGCAGTGACGAAGCCGGTCATGAGCAGTTCTTC. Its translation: CASSDEAGHEQFF.

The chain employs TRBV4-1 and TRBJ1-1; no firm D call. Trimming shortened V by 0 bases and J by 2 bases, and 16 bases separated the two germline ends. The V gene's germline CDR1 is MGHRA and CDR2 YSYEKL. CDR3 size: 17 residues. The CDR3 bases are TGCGCCAGCAGCCAAGATCAGTGGTTACAGCCAAACACTGAAGCTTTCTTT. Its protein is CASSQDQWLQPNTEAFF.

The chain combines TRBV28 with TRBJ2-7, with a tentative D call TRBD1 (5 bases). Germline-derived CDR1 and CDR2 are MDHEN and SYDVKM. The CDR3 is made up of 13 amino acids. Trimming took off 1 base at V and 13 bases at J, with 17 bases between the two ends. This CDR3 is CASSLSTGLRAYF. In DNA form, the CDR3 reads TGTGCCAGCAGTTTATCTACAGGATTACGAGCCTACTTC.

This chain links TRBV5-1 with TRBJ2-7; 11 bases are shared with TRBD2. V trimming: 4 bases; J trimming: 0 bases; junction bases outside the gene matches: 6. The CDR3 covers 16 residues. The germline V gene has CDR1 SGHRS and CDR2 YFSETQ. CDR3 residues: CASSGTTSGSSYEQYF. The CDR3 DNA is TGCGCCAGCAGCGGAACCACTAGCGGGAGCTCCTACGAGCAGTACTTC.

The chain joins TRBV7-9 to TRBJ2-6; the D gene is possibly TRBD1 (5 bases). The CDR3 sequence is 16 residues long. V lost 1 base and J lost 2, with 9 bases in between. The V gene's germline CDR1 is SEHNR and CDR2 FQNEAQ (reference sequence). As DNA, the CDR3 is TGTGCCAGCAGCTTAGAACCAGGGACTGGGGCCAACGTCCTGACTTTC. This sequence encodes CASSLEPGTGANVLTF.

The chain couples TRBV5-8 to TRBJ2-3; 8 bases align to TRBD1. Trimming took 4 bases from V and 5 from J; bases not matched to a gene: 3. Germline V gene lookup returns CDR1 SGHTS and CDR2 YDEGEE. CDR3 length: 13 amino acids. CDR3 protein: CASSQGALDTQYF. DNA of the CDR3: TGTGCCAGCAGCCAGGGGGCTTTAGATACGCAGTATTTT.

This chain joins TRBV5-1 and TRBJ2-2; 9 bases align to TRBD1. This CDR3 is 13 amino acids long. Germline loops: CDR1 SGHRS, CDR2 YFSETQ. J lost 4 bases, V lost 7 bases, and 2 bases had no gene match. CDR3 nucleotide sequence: TGCGCCAGCTCACAGGGGGCCACCGGGGAGCTGTTTTTT. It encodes CASSQGATGELFF.

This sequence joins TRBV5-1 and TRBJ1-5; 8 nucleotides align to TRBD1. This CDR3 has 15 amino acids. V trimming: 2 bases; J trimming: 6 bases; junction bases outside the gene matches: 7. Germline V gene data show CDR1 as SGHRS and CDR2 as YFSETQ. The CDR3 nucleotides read TGCGCCAGCAGCTTAGGACAGGGTACGAGTCAGCCCCAGCATTTT. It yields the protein CASSLGQGTSQPQHF.

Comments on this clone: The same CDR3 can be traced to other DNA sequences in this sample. CDR3 region: CASSLGTAGNTIYF. CDR3 nucleotide sequence: TGTGCCAGCAGCCTCGGGACAGCTGGAAACACCATATATTTT. The chain is built from TRBV7-9 and TRBJ1-3, with 7 bases aligning to TRBD1. Germline CDR1 reads SEHNR; CDR2 reads FQNEAQ (reference sequence). The CDR3 extends over 14 amino acids. V lost 5 bases and J lost 2; bases outside the gene matches: 3.

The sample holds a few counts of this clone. Here the CDR3 DNA reads TGTGCCACACAACCGGGTCCTCAAGAGACCCAGTACTTC. It codes for CATQPGPQETQYF. J is TRBJ2-5 and V is TRBV7-9; unclear D gene. CDR1 and CDR2 (germline): SEHNR, FQNEAQ (reference sequence). CDR3 size: 13 residues. V was shortened by 10 bases and J by 2 bases, with 14 bases between the two germline ends.

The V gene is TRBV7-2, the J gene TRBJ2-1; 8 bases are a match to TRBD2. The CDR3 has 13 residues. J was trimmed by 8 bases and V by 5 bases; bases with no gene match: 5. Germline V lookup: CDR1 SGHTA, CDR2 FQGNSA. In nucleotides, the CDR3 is TGTGCCAGCAGCAGACTAGCGAGCCATGAGCAGTTCTTC. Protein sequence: CASSRLASHEQFF.

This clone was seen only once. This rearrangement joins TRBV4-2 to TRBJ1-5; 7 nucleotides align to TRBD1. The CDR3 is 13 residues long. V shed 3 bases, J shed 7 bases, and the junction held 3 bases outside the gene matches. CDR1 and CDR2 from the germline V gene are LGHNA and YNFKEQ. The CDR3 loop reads CASSHNRGQPQHF. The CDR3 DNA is TGTGCCAGCAGCCACAACAGGGGCCAGCCCCAGCATTTT.

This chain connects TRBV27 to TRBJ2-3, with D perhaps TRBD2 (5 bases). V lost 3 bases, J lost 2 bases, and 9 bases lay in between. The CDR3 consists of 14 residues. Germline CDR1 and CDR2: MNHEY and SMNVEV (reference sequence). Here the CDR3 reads CASSLRENTDTQYF. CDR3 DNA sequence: TGTGCCAGCAGTTTGAGGGAGAACACAGATACGCAGTATTTT.